This T cell receptor beta chain was documented in a study of blood T cell repertoires in COVID-19. The overall study: Some COVID-19 samples were acute and others convalescent; all came from the United States, Italy and Spain.

Clones were read by immunoSEQ multiplex PCR, and TCRdb kept only the in-frame ones, dropping some. The sample lists about 410,000 clones; over 75% were seen once. The count of this clone is one. Seattle patients were enrolled while actively infected and followed longitudinally. The ends lost 6 bases at V and 12 bases at J; junction bases unmatched: 8. The CDR3 sequence is 13 residues long. The chain uses TRBV12-3 or TRBV12-4 and TRBJ2-6; 7 bases are shared with TRBD2. Sample: peripheral blood. This clonotype originated in a woman in her thirties or forties with COVID-19, enrolled during active disease. This chain's CDR3 is CASSPGPGGVLTF. In nucleotides, the CDR3 is TGTGCCAGCAGCCCGGGGCCGGGGGGCGTCCTGACTTTC.